One sample yielded the 25 T cell receptor beta chains listed below, sequenced in a study of blood T cell repertoires in COVID-19 (dated by TCRdb to 2020 to 2022). Library prep was done by the immunoSEQ multiplex PCR assay. Sourced from immuneACCESS, this table was stored by TCRdb with only in-frame sequences that have V and J called. A share of the clones is absent; for the studies checked, an unresolved V gene accounts for under half, and the remainder has no known explanation. In all, the sample holds approximately 200,000 clones, and 75% to 90% of those were seen once. The ten largest clones take up roughly 5% of the sample. Material for sequencing was peripheral blood. These receptors all stem from a human donor in a cohort sampled during active COVID-19.

The V gene is TRBV6-5, the J gene TRBJ2-3; TRBD1 is a possible D gene (6 bases). The CDR3 extends over 14 amino acids. V lost 5 bases, J lost 5 bases, and 14 bases lay in between. Germline loops: CDR1 MNHEY, CDR2 SVGAGI. The CDR3 nucleotides read TGTGCCAGCAGTCTAGGGGGTCGAGGAGATACGCAGTATTTT. Protein sequence: CASSLGGRGDTQYF.

The V call is TRBV5-1, the J call TRBJ2-7, with 10 bases identical to TRBD2. Germline CDR1 SGHRS, CDR2 YFSETQ. The CDR3 spans 15 residues. V lost 7 bases and J lost 3; bases outside the gene matches: 10. The CDR3 sequence is CASQTLAGVNYEQYF. CDR3 sequence (DNA): TGCGCCAGCCAAACGCTAGCGGGAGTCAACTACGAGCAGTACTTC.

The chain recombines TRBV6-2 or TRBV6-3 with TRBJ1-3; TRBD1 agrees at 10 bases. Germline V gene data show CDR1 as MNHEY and CDR2 as SVGEGT. The CDR3 has 20 residues. The J segment lost 0 bases and the V segment lost 6 bases, leaving 17 bases of the junction unmatched. In DNA form, the CDR3 reads TGTGCCAGCAGCAGAACCGGGACAGGGGTTTTTACATCCTCTGGAAACACCATATATTTT. Translated: CASSRTGTGVFTSSGNTIYF.

The chain links TRBV6-1 to TRBJ2-3; possibly TRBD2 for D (6 bases). V lost 2 bases and J lost 2, with 11 bases in between. Germline V gene sequence: CDR1 MNHNS, CDR2 SASEGT. This CDR3 spans 15 amino acids. CDR3: CASSEWRDYTDTQYF. CDR3 bases: TGTGCCAGCAGTGAATGGCGGGATTACACAGATACGCAGTATTTT.

The gene calls are TRBV18 and TRBJ1-3; 7 positions agree with TRBD1. The CDR3 totals 16 residues. Germline V gene data show CDR1 as KGHSH and CDR2 as LQKENI. The junction had 5 bases not matched to a gene; V was cut back by 3 bases and J by 0 bases. CDR3 coding DNA: TGTGCCAGCTCACCTGGACAGGTCCTCTCTGGAAACACCATATATTTT. Amino acids: CASSPGQVLSGNTIYF.

V and J are TRBV10-3 and TRBJ2-1; a weak D match, TRBD2 (7 bases). Germline CDR1 ENHRY, CDR2 SYGVKD. This CDR3 spans 14 amino acids. V shed 0 bases and J shed 7 bases, with 10 bases lying between them. CDR3 residues: CAISESGGANEQFF. In nucleotides, the CDR3 is TGTGCCATCAGTGAGTCGGGGGGGGCGAATGAGCAGTTCTTC.

The genes are TRBV4-3 and TRBJ2-2; 8 nucleotides line up with TRBD1. Germline V lookup: CDR1 LGHNA, CDR2 YSLEER. The CDR3 spans 17 residues. V was pared by 0 bases and J by 0 bases, with 3 bases of the junction left unmatched. CDR3: CASSQDGTGPNTGELFF. The CDR3 DNA sequence: TGCGCCAGCAGCCAAGATGGGACAGGCCCGAACACCGGGGAGCTGTTTTTT.

This clone is medium-sized (0.01 to 0.1%) within its sample. This sequence joins TRBV24-1 and TRBJ2-2; D is perhaps TRBD2 (6 bases). The CDR3 covers 15 residues. Deletions cut 1 base from V and 6 bases from J, with 11 bases between. Germline V CDR1 and CDR2: KGHDR, SFDVKD. The CDR3 region has the DNA TGTGCCACCAGTGATTTCCGGAGGGCCTCCGGGGAGCTGTTTTTT. Its protein is CATSDFRRASGELFF.

The rearrangement links TRBV6-4 to TRBJ2-7; 7 bases align to TRBD1. Germline V gives CDR1 MRHNA, CDR2 SNTAGT. The length of the CDR3 is 12 residues. V trimming: 10 bases; J trimming: 5 bases; junction bases outside the gene matches: 8. For the CDR3, the DNA is TGTGCCACCCAGACAGGGATCCACGAGCAGTACTTC. Its protein is CATQTGIHEQYF.

This clone was found once. This chain uses TRBV9 with TRBJ2-5; D possibly corresponds to TRBD2 (6 bases). The CDR3 length is 13 residues. Germline CDR1 is SGDLS and CDR2 is YYNGEE. V was clipped by 4 bases and J by 4 bases, with 11 bases between them. The CDR3 DNA is TGTGCCAGCAGCCTCCATAGCGGAGAGACCCAGTACTTC. This codes for CASSLHSGETQYF.

This clone was seen a few times. V is TRBV7-3 and J is TRBJ2-1, with D tentatively TRBD1 (5 bases). CDR1 is SGHTA and CDR2 is FQGTGA in the germline V gene. Trimming cost V 1 base and J 5 bases, with 12 bases left between them. The CDR3 is 15 amino acids. The CDR3 DNA reads TGTGCCAGCAGCTTAATCCAGCTGGGGCACAATGAGCAGTTCTTC. It codes for CASSLIQLGHNEQFF.

This clone was detected only once. This chain joins TRBV7-2 and TRBJ1-6; 9 positions match TRBD1. Germline V gene data show CDR1 as SGHTA and CDR2 as FQGNSA. The CDR3 consists of 16 residues. J was trimmed by 10 bases and V by 2 bases; bases with no gene match: 9. The CDR3 protein is CASSLRTGVGISPLHF. The CDR3 DNA is TGTGCCAGCAGCTTAAGGACAGGGGTCGGCATATCACCCCTCCACTTT.

This chain connects TRBV24-1 to TRBJ2-7, with D perhaps TRBD1 (6 bases). V lost 6 bases and J 7 bases, leaving 12 bases between the germline ends. CDR1 is KGHDR and CDR2 is SFDVKD in the germline V gene. CDR3 length: 12 residues. CDR3 coding DNA: TGTGCCACCAGTTGGGGGCGCGGGGAGCAGTACTTC. Translation: CATSWGRGEQYF.

As regards this clone: The identical CDR3 is also encoded by other nucleotide sequences in the sample. This chain connects TRBV4-1 to TRBJ2-1; D possibly corresponds to TRBD2 (7 bases). V lost 1 base, J lost 1 base, and 14 bases lay in between. This CDR3 comprises 17 residues. Germline V gene lookup returns CDR1 MGHRA and CDR2 YSYEKL. The CDR3 DNA follows: TGCGCCAGCAGCCAAGGGGGGGGGCGGGGTTCCTACAATGAGCAGTTCTTC. Translation gives CASSQGGGRGSYNEQFF.

The chain is built from TRBV7-2 and TRBJ1-2; 11 bases are a match to TRBD1. This CDR3 spans 13 amino acids. V lost 4 bases and J lost 8; bases outside the gene matches: 3. CDR1 is SGHTA and CDR2 is FQGNSA in the germline V gene. The CDR3 reads CASSSRTGGGYTF. The CDR3 DNA follows: TGTGCCAGCAGCTCGCGGACAGGGGGCGGCTACACCTTC.

This rearrangement joins TRBV18 to TRBJ2-7; possible D gene TRBD1, 6 bases. The V gene's germline CDR1 is KGHSH and CDR2 LQKENI. The V end was cut by 2 bases, the J end by 5 bases, with 10 bases between. This CDR3 comprises 13 residues. Here the CDR3 reads CASSPRDINEQYF. For the CDR3, the DNA is TGTGCCAGCTCACCAAGGGACATCAACGAGCAGTACTTC.

This CDR3 is CASNVQGAGNTIYF. CDR3 DNA sequence: TGTGCCAGCAACGTACAGGGGGCTGGAAACACCATATATTTT. The chain joins TRBV28 to TRBJ1-3; 8 positions match TRBD1. J gave up 2 bases and V 7 bases, and 4 bases lay outside the gene matches. CDR1 and CDR2 from the germline V gene are MDHEN and SYDVKM. The CDR3 is 14 amino acids.

The chain couples TRBV30 to TRBJ2-2, with unresolved D. CDR3 length: 11 amino acids. CDR1 is GTSNPN and CDR2 is SVGIG in the germline V gene (reference sequence). Trimming shortened V by 5 bases and J by 4 bases, and 5 bases separated the two germline ends. CDR3 amino acids: CAWVGTGELFF. The DNA for the CDR3 is TGTGCCTGGGTCGGCACCGGGGAGCTGTTTTTT. Combining the CDR3 with reference TRBV30 and TRBJ2-2 gives the whole variable domain SQTIHQWPATLVQPVGSPLSLECTVEGTSNPNLYWYRQAAGRGLQLLFYSVGIGQISSEVPQNLSASRPQDRQFILSSKKLLLSDSGFYLCAWVGTGELFFGEGSRLTVL.

The chain has TRBV6-2 or TRBV6-3 and TRBJ2-1, with a tentative D call TRBD2 (5 bases). Deletions cut 2 bases from V and 12 bases from J, with 11 bases between. The V gene's germline CDR1 is MNHEY and CDR2 SVGEGT. The CDR3 contains 12 residues. The CDR3 DNA sequence: TGTGCCAGCAGTTACCCTCTAGCCGGGCAGTTCTTC. Its translation is CASSYPLAGQFF.

The chain links TRBV27 to TRBJ2-7; TRBD2 matches 8 bases. The CDR3 loop spans 15 amino acids. V was clipped by 3 bases and J by 0 bases; unmatched bases: 4. Germline V CDR1 and CDR2: MNHEY, SMNVEV (reference sequence). CDR3 coding DNA: TGTGCCAGCAGTTTGAAAGGGACTAGCTCCTACGAGCAGTACTTC. Amino acids: CASSLKGTSSYEQYF.

In its sample, this clone was seen many times. The chain carries TRBV3-1 (or the pseudogene TRBV3-2) and TRBJ2-5; D is undetermined. Germline lookup yields CDR1 LGHDT and CDR2 YNNKEL (reference sequence). The CDR3 is 15 residues long. The V and J ends lost 4 bases and 5 bases respectively, with 17 bases between them. The CDR3 here is CASSLTLAAKETQYF. The CDR3 DNA reads TGTGCCAGCAGCCTAACGCTGGCGGCGAAGGAGACCCAGTACTTC.

The rearrangement links TRBV30 to TRBJ1-5; D gene uncertain. CDR1 and CDR2 from the germline V gene are GTSNPN and SVGIG (reference sequence). The CDR3 runs to 13 residues. Trimming shortened V by 0 bases and J by 3 bases, and 6 bases separated the two germline ends. As DNA, the CDR3 is TGTGCCTGGAGTGTGGGAGACAATCAGCCCCAGCATTTT. Translated: CAWSVGDNQPQHF. The complete variable domain, with remaining parts taken from reference TRBV30 and TRBJ1-5, reads SQTIHQWPATLVQPVGSPLSLECTVEGTSNPNLYWYRQAAGRGLQLLFYSVGIGQISSEVPQNLSASRPQDRQFILSSKKLLLSDSGFYLCAWSVGDNQPQHFGDGTRLSIL.

The chain combines TRBV5-4 with TRBJ1-2, with TRBD1 matching 8 bases. The CDR3 has 13 amino acids. Looked up from germline, CDR1 is SGHNT and CDR2 is YYREEE (reference sequence). J was trimmed by 8 bases and V by 5 bases; bases with no gene match: 8. CDR3 amino acids: CASRPGQVIGYTF. The CDR3, as DNA: TGTGCCAGCAGGCCGGGACAGGTTATAGGCTACACCTTC. Full variable domain (missing parts from reference TRBV5-4 and TRBJ1-2): ETGVTQSPTHLIKTRGQQVTLRCSSQSGHNTVSWYQQALGQGPQFIFQYYREEENGRGNFPPRFSGLQFPNYSSELNVNALELDDSALYLCASRPGQVIGYTFGSGTRLTVV.

This clone was counted between two and nine times. The CDR3 loop is CASSPSKDRGREPQHF. The CDR3 bases are TGTGCCAGCAGCCCGAGTAAGGACAGGGGTAGGGAGCCCCAGCATTTT. The chain employs TRBV9 and TRBJ1-5; 9 bases agree with TRBD1. This CDR3 has 16 amino acids. The V gene end was trimmed by 4 bases and the J gene end by 8 bases; junction bases not matched to a gene: 13. The V gene's germline CDR1 is SGDLS and CDR2 YYNGEE.

The V gene is TRBV19, the J gene TRBJ2-1, with 10 bases matching TRBD2. With V trimmed by 1 base and J by 7 bases, 7 bases remained unmatched. The CDR3 consists of 16 residues. CDR1 and CDR2 from the germline V gene are LNHDA and SQIVND (reference sequence). DNA for the CDR3: TGTGCCAGTAGTATAGGCCCAGCGGGAGGGCCGAATGAGCAGTTCTTC. Its protein is CASSIGPAGGPNEQFF.